This T cell receptor (beta chain) was documented in a study of T-cell memory formation after mild COVID-19. TCRdb itself ran the 5' RACE reads through MiXCR, one entry per CDR3 protein. The table includes about 110,000 distinct CDR3 sequences, about a sixth detected once. Only a few counts were recorded for this clonotype. CDR1 is MGHRA and CDR2 is YSYEKL in the germline V gene. The CDR3 length is 15 residues. Unmatched junction bases numbered 4, after V lost 1 base and J lost 6 bases. The chain combines TRBV4-1 with TRBJ2-3; 10 bases are shared with TRBD2. The sample taken for sequencing was PBMCs or a T cell subset sorted from them (not recorded which). The sequence was collected from an adult woman who had mild COVID-19 (a few samples of this study predate the infection). Cell type and time point are not known. The CDR3 region is CASSQGVAGGDTQYF. The CDR3 DNA sequence: TGCGCCAGCAGCCAAGGGGTAGCGGGGGGCGATACGCAGTATTTT.